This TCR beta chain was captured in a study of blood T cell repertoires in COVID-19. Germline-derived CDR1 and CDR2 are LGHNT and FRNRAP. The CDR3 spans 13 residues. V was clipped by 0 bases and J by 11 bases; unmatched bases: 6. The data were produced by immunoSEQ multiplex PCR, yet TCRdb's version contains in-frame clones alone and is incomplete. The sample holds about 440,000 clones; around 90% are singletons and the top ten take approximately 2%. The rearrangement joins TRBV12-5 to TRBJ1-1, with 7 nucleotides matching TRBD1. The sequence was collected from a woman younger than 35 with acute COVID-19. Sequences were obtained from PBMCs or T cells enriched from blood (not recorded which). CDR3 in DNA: TGTGCTAGTGGTTTGGTACGAGGGGGCGAGGCTTTCTTT. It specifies CASGLVRGGEAFF.